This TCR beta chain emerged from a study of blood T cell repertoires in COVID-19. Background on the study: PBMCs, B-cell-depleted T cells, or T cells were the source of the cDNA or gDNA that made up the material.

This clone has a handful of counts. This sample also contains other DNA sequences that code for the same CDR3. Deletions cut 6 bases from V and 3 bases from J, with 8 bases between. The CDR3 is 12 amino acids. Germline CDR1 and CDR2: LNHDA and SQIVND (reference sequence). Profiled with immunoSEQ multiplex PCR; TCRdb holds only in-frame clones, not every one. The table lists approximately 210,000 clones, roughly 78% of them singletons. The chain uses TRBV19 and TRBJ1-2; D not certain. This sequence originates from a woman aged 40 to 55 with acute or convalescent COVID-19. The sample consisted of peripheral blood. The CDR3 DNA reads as TGTGCCAGTAGCCAAGGAGACTATGGCTACACCTTC. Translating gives CASSQGDYGYTF. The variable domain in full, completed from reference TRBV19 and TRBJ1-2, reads DGGITQSPKYLFRKEGQNVTLSCEQNLNHDAMYWYRQDPGQGLRLIYYSQIVNDFQKGDIAEGYSVSREKKESFPLTVTSAQKNPTAFYLCASSQGDYGYTFGSGTRLTVV.